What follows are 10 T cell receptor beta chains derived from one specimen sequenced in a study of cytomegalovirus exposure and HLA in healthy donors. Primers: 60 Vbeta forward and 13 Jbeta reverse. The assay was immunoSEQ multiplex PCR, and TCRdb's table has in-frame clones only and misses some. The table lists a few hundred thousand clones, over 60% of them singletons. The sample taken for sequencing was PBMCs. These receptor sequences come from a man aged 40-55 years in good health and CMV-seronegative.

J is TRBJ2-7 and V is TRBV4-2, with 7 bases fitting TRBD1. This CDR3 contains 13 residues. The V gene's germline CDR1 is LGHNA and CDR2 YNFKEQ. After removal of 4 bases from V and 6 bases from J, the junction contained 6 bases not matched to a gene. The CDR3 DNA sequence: TGTGCCAGCAGCCTCGGGACAGCCGGCGAGCAGTACTTC. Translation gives CASSLGTAGEQYF.

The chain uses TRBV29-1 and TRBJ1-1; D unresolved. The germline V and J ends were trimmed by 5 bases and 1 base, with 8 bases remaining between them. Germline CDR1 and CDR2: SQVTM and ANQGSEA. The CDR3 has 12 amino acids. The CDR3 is CSVLAWNTEAFF. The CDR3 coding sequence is TGCAGCGTTTTGGCCTGGAACACTGAAGCTTTCTTT.

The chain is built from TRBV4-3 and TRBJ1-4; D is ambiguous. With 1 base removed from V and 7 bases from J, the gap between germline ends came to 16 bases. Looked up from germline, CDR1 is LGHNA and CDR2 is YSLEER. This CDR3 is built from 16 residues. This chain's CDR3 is CASSQGTPGMGEKLFF. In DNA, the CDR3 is TGCGCCAGCAGCCAAGGGACCCCGGGGATGGGTGAAAAACTGTTTTTT.

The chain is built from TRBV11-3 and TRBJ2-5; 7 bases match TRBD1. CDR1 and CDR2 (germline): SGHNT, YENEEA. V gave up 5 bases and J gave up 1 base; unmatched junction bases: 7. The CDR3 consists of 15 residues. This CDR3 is CASSTSGDSQETQYF. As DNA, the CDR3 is TGTGCCAGCAGCACCTCCGGGGACAGCCAAGAGACCCAGTACTTC.

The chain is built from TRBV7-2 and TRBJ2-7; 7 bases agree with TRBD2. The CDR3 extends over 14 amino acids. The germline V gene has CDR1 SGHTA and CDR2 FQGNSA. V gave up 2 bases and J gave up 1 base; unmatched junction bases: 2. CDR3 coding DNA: TGTGCCAGCAGCTTACTAGCGGTGTCCTACGAGCAGTACTTC. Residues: CASSLLAVSYEQYF.

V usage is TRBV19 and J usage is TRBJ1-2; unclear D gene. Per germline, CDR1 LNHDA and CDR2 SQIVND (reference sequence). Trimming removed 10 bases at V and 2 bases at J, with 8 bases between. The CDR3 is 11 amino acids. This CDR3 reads CAIGGNYGYTF. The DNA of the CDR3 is TGTGCCATCGGCGGAAACTATGGCTACACCTTC.

CDR3 loop: CASSFQGSRTGELFF. The CDR3 DNA is TGCGCCAGCAGCTTTCAGGGAAGTCGGACCGGGGAGCTGTTTTTT. The gene calls are TRBV4-1 and TRBJ2-2, with D possibly TRBD1 on 5 matching bases. V was cut by 5 bases and J by 5 bases, with 15 bases left in between. The CDR3 extends over 15 amino acids. Germline loops: CDR1 MGHRA, CDR2 YSYEKL.

Written as DNA, the CDR3 is TGTGCCTGGAGTGTACCGGGGGGCCGGCAAGCTTTCTTT. Protein: CAWSVPGGRQAFF. V is TRBV30 and J is TRBJ1-1, with D possibly matching TRBD1 (6 bases). The CDR3 totals 13 residues. The V end lost 0 bases, the J end lost 9 bases, and 14 bases lay between the germline ends. CDR1 is GTSNPN and CDR2 is SVGIG in the germline V gene (reference sequence).

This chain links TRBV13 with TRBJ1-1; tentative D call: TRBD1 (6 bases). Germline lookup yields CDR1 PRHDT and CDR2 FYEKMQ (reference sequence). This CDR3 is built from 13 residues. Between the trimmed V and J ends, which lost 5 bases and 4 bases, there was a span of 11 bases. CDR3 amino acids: CASSQVGATEAFF. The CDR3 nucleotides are TGTGCCAGCAGCCAGGTGGGGGCCACTGAAGCTTTCTTT.

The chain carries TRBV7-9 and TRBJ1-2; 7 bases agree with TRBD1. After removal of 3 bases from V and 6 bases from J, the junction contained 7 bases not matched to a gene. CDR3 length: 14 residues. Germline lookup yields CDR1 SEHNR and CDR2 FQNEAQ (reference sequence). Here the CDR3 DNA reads TGTGCCAGCAGCTTGTTGACAGGGTGGGATGGCTACACCTTC. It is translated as CASSLLTGWDGYTF.